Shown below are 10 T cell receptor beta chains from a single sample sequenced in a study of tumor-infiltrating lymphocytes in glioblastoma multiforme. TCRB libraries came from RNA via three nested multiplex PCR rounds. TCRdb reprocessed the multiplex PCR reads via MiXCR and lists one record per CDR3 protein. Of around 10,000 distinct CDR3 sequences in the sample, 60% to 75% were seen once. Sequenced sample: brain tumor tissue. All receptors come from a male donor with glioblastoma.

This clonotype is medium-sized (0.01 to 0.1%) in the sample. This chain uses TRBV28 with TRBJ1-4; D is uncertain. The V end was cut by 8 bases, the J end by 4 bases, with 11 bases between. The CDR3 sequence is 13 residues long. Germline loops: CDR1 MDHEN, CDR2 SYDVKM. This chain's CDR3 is CASLGGSNEKLFF. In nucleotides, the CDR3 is TGTGCCAGCCTCGGAGGGAGTAATGAAAAACTGTTTTTT.

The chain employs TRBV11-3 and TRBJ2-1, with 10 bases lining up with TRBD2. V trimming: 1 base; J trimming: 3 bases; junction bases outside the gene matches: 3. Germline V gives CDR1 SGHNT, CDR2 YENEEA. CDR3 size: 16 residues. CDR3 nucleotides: TGTGCCAGCAGCTTAGGAACTAGCGGGATCTACAATGAGCAGTTCTTC. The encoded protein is CASSLGTSGIYNEQFF.

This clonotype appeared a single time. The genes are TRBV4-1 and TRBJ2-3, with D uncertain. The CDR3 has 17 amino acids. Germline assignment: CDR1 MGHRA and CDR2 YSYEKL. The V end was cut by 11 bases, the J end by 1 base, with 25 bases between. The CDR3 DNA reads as TGCGCCGGTAGCCAAGTTCTTACCCGCTCTGGCACAGATACGCAGTATTTT. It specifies CAGSQVLTRSGTDTQYF.

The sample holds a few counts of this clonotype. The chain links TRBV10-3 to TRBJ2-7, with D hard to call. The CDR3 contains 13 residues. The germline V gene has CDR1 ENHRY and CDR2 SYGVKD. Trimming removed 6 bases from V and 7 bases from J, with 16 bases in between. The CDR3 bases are TGTGCCATCAGGCCGGCTAGTAGTTATGAGCAGTACTTC. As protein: CAIRPASSYEQYF.

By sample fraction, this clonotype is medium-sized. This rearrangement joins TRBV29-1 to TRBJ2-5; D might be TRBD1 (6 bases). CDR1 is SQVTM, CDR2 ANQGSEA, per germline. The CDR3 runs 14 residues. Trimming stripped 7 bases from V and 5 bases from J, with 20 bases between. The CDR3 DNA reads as TGCAGCGGCTGGACACTCCTTAGGGGGGAGACCCAGTACTTC. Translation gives CSGWTLLRGETQYF.

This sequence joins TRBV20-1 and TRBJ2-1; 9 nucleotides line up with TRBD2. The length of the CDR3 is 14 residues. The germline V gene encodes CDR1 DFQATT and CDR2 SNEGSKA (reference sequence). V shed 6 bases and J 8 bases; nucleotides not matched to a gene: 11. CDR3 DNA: TGCAGTGCCGCAGTGGTAGCGGGGGTGGATGAGCAGTTCTTC. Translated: CSAAVVAGVDEQFF.

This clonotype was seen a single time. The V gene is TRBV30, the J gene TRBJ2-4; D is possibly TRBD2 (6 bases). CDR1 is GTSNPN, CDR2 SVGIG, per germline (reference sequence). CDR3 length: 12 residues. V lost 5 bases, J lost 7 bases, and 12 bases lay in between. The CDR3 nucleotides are TGTGCCTGGGCCCTGGAGGGTAACATTCAGTACTTC. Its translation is CAWALEGNIQYF. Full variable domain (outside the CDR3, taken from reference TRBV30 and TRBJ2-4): SQTIHQWPATLVQPVGSPLSLECTVEGTSNPNLYWYRQAAGRGLQLLFYSVGIGQISSEVPQNLSASRPQDRQFILSSKKLLLSDSGFYLCAWALEGNIQYFGAGTRLSVL.

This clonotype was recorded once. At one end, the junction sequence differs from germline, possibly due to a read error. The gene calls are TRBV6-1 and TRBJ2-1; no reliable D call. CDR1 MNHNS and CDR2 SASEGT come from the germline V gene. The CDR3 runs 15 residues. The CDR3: CASSEDVVAYNEEFF. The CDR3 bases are TGTGCCAGCAGTGAAGACGTCGTAGCATACAATGAGGAGTTTTTC.

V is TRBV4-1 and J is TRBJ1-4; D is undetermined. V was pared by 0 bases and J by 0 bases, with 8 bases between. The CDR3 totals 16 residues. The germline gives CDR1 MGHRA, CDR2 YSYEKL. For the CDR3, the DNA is TGCGCCAGCAGCCAAGATACAGCTGCAACTAATGAAAAACTGTTTTTT. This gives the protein CASSQDTAATNEKLFF.

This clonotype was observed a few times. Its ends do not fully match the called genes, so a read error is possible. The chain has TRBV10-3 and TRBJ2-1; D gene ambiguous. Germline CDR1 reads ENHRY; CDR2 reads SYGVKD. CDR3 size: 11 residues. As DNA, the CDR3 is TGTGCCATCGGTAAGGGCAATGAACAGTTCTTC. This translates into CAIGKGNEQFF.